This paragraph reports one T cell receptor beta chain. The data were produced by immunoSEQ multiplex PCR, yet TCRdb's version contains in-frame clones alone and is incomplete. The top ten hold roughly 5% of the sample, which has roughly 190,000 clones, 65% to 90% seen once. The germline V gene has CDR1 MNHEY and CDR2 SMNVEV (reference sequence). The CDR3 consists of 17 residues. Trimming cost V 6 bases and J 0 bases; bases outside gene matches: 9. This entry is derived from a study of blood T cell repertoires in COVID-19. The wider study: Some COVID-19 samples were acute and others convalescent; all came from the United States, Italy and Spain. Nucleic acid was either cDNA or gDNA, and it came from T cells, B-cell-depleted T cells, or PBMCs.

Recruitment covered over 20 US areas and drew participants whose ages spanned about 18 to 100 years. Participants' reported clinical history set cohort assignment. The sample consisted of PBMCs or T cells enriched from blood (not recorded which). The rearrangement uses TRBV27 and TRBJ2-3; 10 bases align to TRBD2. The source of this sequence is a woman aged 55 to 70 with acute COVID-19. The DNA for the CDR3 is TGTGCCAGCAGAATACTAGCGGGGAGTACTAGCACAGATACGCAGTATTTT. Its protein is CASRILAGSTSTDTQYF.